Sequencing of this T cell receptor beta chain was carried out in a study of cytomegalovirus exposure and HLA in healthy donors. Across the study: Ancestry clustering placed 70% to 85% of some 400 genotyped donors in the Caucasian-associated cluster. Whole-study results and caveats: The records held CMV serostatus as the only immune exposure information. Earlier results showed most TCR beta V segments being productive about 87% or about 30% of the time.

Primers for the PCR totalled 60 Vbeta and 13 Jbeta. Here immunoSEQ multiplex PCR was the method, and the copy in TCRdb shows in-frame clones only, minus some. The sample contains some 170,000 clones, around 77% of which appear only once. CDR3 length: 15 amino acids. V lost 1 base, J lost 2 bases, and 2 bases stayed unmatched. Germline-derived CDR1 and CDR2 are SGHAT and FQNNGV. About this clone itself: Its antigen is not identified.

Donors in the study were healthy people who gave bone marrow. The genes are TRBV11-2 and TRBJ1-2, with 9 bases fitting TRBD1. Sequenced: PBMCs. This receptor was obtained from a man aged 55 to 69 in good health and CMV-seronegative. The DNA for the CDR3 is TGTGCCAGCAGCTTAGGGACAGGGGTAAACTATGGCTACACCTTC. Its translation is CASSLGTGVNYGYTF.